This T cell receptor (beta chain) derives from a study of T cell repertoires in cytomegalovirus infection (dated by TCRdb to the late 2010s). About the study as a whole: Recently identified HLA-C-restricted CMV epitopes, whose presentation resists viral immunomodulation, were targeted by peptide stimulations together with well-studied HLA-B-restricted epitopes. Because public TCR beta signatures pointed to carriage of CMV infection together with the matching HLA type, the HLA type of each donor mattered for the analysis.

General findings and caveats noted by the study authors: In the ex vivo response, HLA-C-restricted CMV-specific TCR beta clonotypes were dominant, and in two of eight donors the single most frequent clonotype came from this HLA-C-restricted group. In both this cohort and an independent cohort of 350 to 400 donors, the cumulative frequency of public TCR beta family members distinguished carriers of CMV infection plus the relevant HLA type.

This clonotype was found a few times. This receptor's antigen is unknown. No much larger clonotype is one base removed from it; base qualities were not supplied. The data were produced on an Illumina HiSeq 1500. Using fastp trimming at Q25 and MiXCR clonotype assembly, TCRdb reanalyzed the public sequencing data and kept in-frame beta chains. Rows with a matching CDR3 protein are joined into one entry that keeps the most common DNA and genes. The table for this sample lists around 430,000 distinct CDR3 sequences; 42% of them were counted only once. The top ten clonotypes cover around 44% of the sample. Taken with the paper, the label for treatment or condition translates to: in vitro stimulation with specific CMV peptide epitopes to enrich CMV-specific T cells. Including cysteine and phenylalanine, the CDR3 has 15 amino acids. Only the CDR3 DNA is retained, 45 bases long and in frame from the first base. Reading the germline V gene gives CDR1 SGHTA and CDR2 FQGNSA. Trimming removed 5 bases from V and 5 bases from J, leaving 19 bases between the germline ends.

The chain uses TRBV7-2 and TRBJ2-7; TRBD1 is a weak D gene call, 6 bases matching. The specimen was cultured PBMCs, collected from culture after CMV antigen stimulation. The receptor comes from a human donor in good health (CMV status not recorded). Some clones in this sample may be carry-over from other donors' samples. The CDR3 in this case is CASSPHRVGMHEQYF. The sequenced DNA is TGTGCCAGCAGCCCCCACAGGGTGGGGATGCACGAGCAGTACTTC.